The source of this T cell receptor (beta chain) is a study of tumor and adjacent non-tumor tissue in lung cancer. Whole-study context: Patients comprised about a dozen adenocarcinoma, a couple of squamous cell carcinoma and 1 small cell lung cancer. On average, productive TCRbeta reads reached about 4 million per sample.

The study, taken as a whole, reports: TCR diversity was significantly greater in tumor than normal lung tissue.

V lost 3 bases and J 2 bases, leaving 13 bases between the germline ends. CDR1 MGHRA and CDR2 YSYEKL come from the germline V gene. The CDR3 length is 15 residues. This sample's RNA came from whole unsorted tissue. Chemotherapy-naive patients with new lung cancer underwent thoracic surgery in China, August–late 2014. Three rounds of nested PCR, following a modified ARM-PCR protocol, produced the TCRbeta library. MiXCR, applied by TCRdb to the multiplex PCR reads, yields one record per CDR3 protein. The data show 100,000 to 150,000 distinct CDR3 sequences, with 66% seen just once and 9.5% to 15% held by the top ten. For this clonotype: The antigen remains undetermined.

The sequencing input was lung tumor tissue. The TCR comes from a young man with non-small cell lung cancer. The rearrangement uses TRBV4-1 and TRBJ1-2, with D possibly being TRBD1 (6 bases). The CDR3 nucleotides are TGCGCCAGCAGCCATGCGGACAGTGACAACTATGGCTACACCTTC. This gives the protein CASSHADSDNYGYTF.